This TCR beta chain was sequenced for a study of chemoradiotherapy in HPV16-positive cancers (dated by TCRdb to 2021 to 2024). Context from the whole study: Using functional T-cell assays on cells from two HPV16-positive patients, the researchers defined candidate HPV-specific T-cell clones and common TCR motifs. The candidate HPV-specific TCRs and motifs were subsequently tracked in TCR repertoires obtained from 86 patients with HPV-related cancers. The study asked whether T-cell immunity to the HPV oncoproteins E6 and E7 changes during chemoradiotherapy and whether this immunity affects survival.

Libraries were constructed by the immunoSEQ multiplex PCR assay. Imported from immuneACCESS, the table was reduced by TCRdb to in-frame sequences with V and J called. These copies leave out some clones; in studies compared against another copy, an unresolved V gene accounts for under half, and the cause of the remainder is not known. The sample has approximately 14,000 clones on record, approximately 91% of them singletons. Jointly, the top ten make up 2.7% of the sample. On this clone itself: The specificity of this receptor is unknown. The input lacks base qualities; no much larger clone sits a single base away.

Relative to germline, V is missing 1 base and J is missing 1 base, with 3 bases of the junction outside any gene match. The CDR3 sequence holds 16 residues, the cysteine and phenylalanine included. Just the 48-base CDR3 DNA is kept, in frame starting at base 1. Based on the germline V gene (reference sequence), the CDR1 and CDR2 sequences are SEHNR and FQNEAQ. The full study reports these points: In HPV16-positive patients, expansion of HPV-responsive T cells during chemoradiotherapy was found to be associated with improved recurrence-free survival. The functional definition of HPV-specific T cells came from only a couple of HPV16-positive patients, and the survival association was reported for HPV16-positive patients. Expansion of candidate HPV-specific clones and E7-related TCR motifs was observed in the tumor microenvironment during treatment, whereas no such expansion was observed for non-HPV-specific T cells.

Repertoires were sampled multiple times during chemoradiotherapy, which allowed clonal expansion in the tumor microenvironment to be followed. The chain uses TRBV7-9 and TRBJ2-7; 11 nucleotides in the junction match TRBD2. Sample: blood, taken from a patient who underwent chemoradiotherapy. The receptor was isolated from a human donor with HPV-associated anogenital cancer. The CDR3 loop reads CASSLVTSGGSYEQYF. The nucleotide sequence is TGTGCCAGCAGCTTAGTTACTAGCGGGGGATCCTACGAGCAGTACTTC.